Listed here are 30 T cell receptor beta chains from one sample, sequenced in a study of blood T cells in healthy people across ages. A second PCR of roughly 7 to 11 cycles used a sample-barcoded 5' primer and a J-beta primer mix. Via MiXCR, TCRdb re-called the 5' RACE reads, giving one row per CDR3 protein. The repertoire holds roughly 1.5 million distinct CDR3 sequences, with roughly 43% as singletons. What was sequenced was blood. These TCRs come from a woman aged 18-30 years in good health.

Only a few counts were recorded for this clonotype. This chain connects TRBV29-1 to TRBJ2-5; D is perhaps TRBD1 (6 bases). CDR3 size: 12 residues. Per germline, CDR1 SQVTM and CDR2 ANQGSEA. V shed 4 bases and J shed 4 bases, with 10 bases lying between them. CDR3 DNA sequence: TGCAGCGTTGTGGGACAACCAGAGACCCAGTACTTC. Amino acids: CSVVGQPETQYF.

This clonotype has just a few counts. The chain has TRBV28 and TRBJ1-2; 7 positions agree with TRBD1. Germline V gene data show CDR1 as MDHEN and CDR2 as SYDVKM. The CDR3 covers 15 residues. V was pared by 6 bases and J by 4 bases, with 11 bases of the junction left unmatched. DNA of the CDR3: TGTGCCAGCAGCTCAGTCGACAGGGTTAGCTATGGCTACACCTTC. Its translation: CASSSVDRVSYGYTF.

This clonotype turned up a few times. This rearrangement joins TRBV20-1 to TRBJ1-4; D gene uncertain. Germline CDR1 DFQATT, CDR2 SNEGSKA (reference sequence). V lost 7 bases and J lost 6, with 15 bases in between. The CDR3 consists of 13 residues. This CDR3 reads CSVQRTLHEKLFF. Here the CDR3 DNA reads TGCAGTGTTCAGCGCACCCTCCATGAAAAACTGTTTTTT.

As concerns this clonotype: At one of its ends the junction is not consistent with the germline gene, which may arise from a read error. The chain has TRBV3-1 and TRBJ2-5, with 7 bases fitting TRBD2. The CDR3 has 13 residues. Germline V CDR1 and CDR2: LGHDT, YNNKEL (reference sequence). The DNA of the CDR3 is TGTGCCGGCAGCCAAGCATTAGCGGGTGGGCAGTACTTC. It is translated as CAGSQALAGGQYF.

The chain combines TRBV5-5 with TRBJ1-5, with a weak D call TRBD1 (5 bases). Germline-derived CDR1 and CDR2 are SGHKS and YYEKEE (reference sequence). The germline V and J ends were trimmed by 4 bases and 2 bases, with 13 bases remaining between them. The CDR3 loop spans 15 amino acids. The CDR3 nucleotides read TGTGCCAGCAGCCCGGACAACGTCGGCAATCAGCCCCAGCATTTT. It translates to CASSPDNVGNQPQHF. The complete variable domain, with remaining parts taken from reference TRBV5-5 and TRBJ1-5, reads DAGVTQSPTHLIKTRGQQVTLRCSPISGHKSVSWYQQVLGQGPQFIFQYYEKEERGRGNFPDRFSARQFPNYSSELNVNALLLGDSALYLCASSPDNVGNQPQHFGDGTRLSIL.

There are a few counts of this clonotype. The chain combines TRBV5-1 with TRBJ2-3, with TRBD2 identical over 9 bases. There are 14 residues in the CDR3. The ends lost 6 bases at V and 5 bases at J; junction bases unmatched: 7. Germline V gene data show CDR1 as SGHRS and CDR2 as YFSETQ. CDR3 in amino acids: CASIAGGPGDTQYF. In DNA form, the CDR3 reads TGCGCCAGCATTGCGGGGGGGCCAGGAGATACGCAGTATTTT.

V is TRBV5-1 and J is TRBJ1-1; unclear D gene. The length of the CDR3 is 14 residues. CDR1 is SGHRS, CDR2 YFSETQ, per germline. The V end lost 3 bases, the J end lost 1 base, and 10 bases lay between the germline ends. CDR3 loop: CASSSPATNTEAFF. The CDR3 DNA reads as TGCGCCAGCAGCTCCCCGGCTACGAACACTGAAGCTTTCTTT. Complete variable domain (other parts from reference TRBV5-1 and TRBJ1-1): KAGVTQTPRYLIKTRGQQVTLSCSPISGHRSVSWYQQTPGQGLQFLFEYFSETQRNKGNFPGRFSGRQFSNSRSEMNVSTLELGDSALYLCASSSPATNTEAFFGQGTRLTVV.

The sample holds a few counts of this clonotype. This chain joins TRBV11-2 and TRBJ2-3; D is perhaps TRBD1 or TRBD2 (5 bases each). The CDR3 totals 14 residues. From germline, CDR1 is SGHAT and CDR2 FQNNGV. V dropped 5 bases and J dropped 5 bases, with 14 bases sitting between them. This CDR3 is CASSPPGRQDTQYF. CDR3 nucleotide sequence: TGTGCCAGCAGCCCCCCGGGGCGACAAGATACGCAGTATTTT.

This clonotype was counted between two and nine times. This sequence joins TRBV5-1 and TRBJ1-2; TRBD1 matches at 11 bases. CDR3 size: 16 residues. V gave up 4 bases and J gave up 4 bases; unmatched junction bases: 9. CDR1 and CDR2 (germline): SGHRS, YFSETQ. The CDR3, as DNA: TGCGCCAGCAGCCATAGGACAGGGGGCTCCTCCTATGGCTACACCTTC. This codes for CASSHRTGGSSYGYTF.

The rearrangement joins TRBV3-1 to TRBJ2-1; D ambiguous. CDR1 is LGHDT and CDR2 is YNNKEL in the germline V gene (reference sequence). Trimming pared 4 bases from V and 8 bases from J, leaving 18 bases between. This CDR3 region has 15 residues. The CDR3 DNA sequence: TGTGCCAGCAGCCTCCCCGAGGCACAGTTGGATGAGCAGTTCTTC. Protein: CASSLPEAQLDEQFF.

The V and J genes are TRBV12-3 or TRBV12-4 and TRBJ2-1; TRBD2 aligns across 8 bases. The CDR3 is 16 residues long. The trim removed 6 bases at V and 2 bases at J, leaving 9 bases unmatched. CDR3 amino acids: CASRSHGTRTYNEQFF. The DNA for the CDR3 is TGTGCCAGCAGATCACACGGGACTAGGACCTACAATGAGCAGTTCTTC.

This clonotype was counted a single time. This chain links TRBV24-1 with TRBJ1-2; D gene uncertain. CDR1 and CDR2 (germline): KGHDR, SFDVKD. Trimming removed 4 bases at V and 4 bases at J, with 12 bases between. The CDR3 contains 14 residues. This chain's CDR3 is CATSDVAAPYGYTF. CDR3 sequence (DNA): TGTGCCACCAGTGACGTGGCAGCTCCCTATGGCTACACCTTC.

This clonotype has more than one count but fewer than ten. CDR3 in DNA: TGTGCCAGCAGTTATGCTTGGCCAGATACGCAGTATTTT. This codes for CASSYAWPDTQYF. The chain has TRBV6-6 and TRBJ2-3; D unresolved. This CDR3 contains 13 residues. CDR1 is MNHNY and CDR2 is SVGAGI in the germline V gene (reference sequence). The ends were cut back, 3 bases at V and 4 bases at J, with 8 bases in the middle.

The V call is TRBV7-2, the J call TRBJ1-2; no clear D gene. Germline-derived CDR1 and CDR2 are SGHTA and FQGNSA. V was trimmed by 5 bases and J by 2 bases, leaving 15 bases between them. The CDR3 is made up of 15 amino acids. The CDR3 sequence is CASSLRVPINYGYTF. The DNA of the CDR3 is TGTGCCAGCAGCCTACGGGTACCGATAAACTATGGCTACACCTTC.

This clonotype was detected a few times. The J gene is TRBJ1-6, the V gene TRBV12-3 or TRBV12-4; TRBD1 matches at 9 bases. Trimming at V came to 2 bases and at J to 10 bases, leaving 6 bases not matched to a gene. This CDR3 contains 15 residues. CDR3 amino acids: CASSLTGQGWSPLHF. Here the CDR3 DNA reads TGTGCCAGCAGTTTAACGGGACAGGGTTGGTCACCCCTCCACTTT.

This clonotype has a handful of counts. The CDR3 protein is CASSSPGQESTDTQYF. The CDR3 DNA reads TGTGCCAGCAGTTCCCCGGGCCAGGAGAGCACAGATACGCAGTATTTT. The V gene is TRBV28, the J gene TRBJ2-3; D uncertain. With 4 bases removed from V and 0 bases from J, the gap between germline ends came to 14 bases. Germline CDR1 and CDR2: MDHEN and SYDVKM. The CDR3 totals 16 residues.

In its sample, this clonotype was seen a few times. The V call is TRBV3-1, the J call TRBJ1-2; D possibly corresponds to TRBD1 (5 bases). Between the trimmed V and J ends, which lost 1 base and 7 bases, there was a span of 10 bases. CDR3 size: 13 residues. Germline V gene lookup returns CDR1 LGHDT and CDR2 YNNKEL (reference sequence). In DNA, the CDR3 is TGTGCCAGCAGCCAAGGAAGGGGTATTGGCTACACCTTC. The encoded protein is CASSQGRGIGYTF.

This rearrangement joins TRBV5-6 to TRBJ1-2, with D unclear. Trimming took 0 bases from V and 5 from J, leaving 11 bases between them. The CDR3 extends over 14 amino acids. Germline V lookup: CDR1 SGHDT, CDR2 YYEEEE. The CDR3 nucleotides are TGTGCCAGCAGCTTGGGGCAGACGGTTTATGGCTACACCTTC. Translated, it gives CASSLGQTVYGYTF.

The chain joins TRBV13 to TRBJ2-3, with 13 bases that match TRBD2. J gave up 3 bases and V 7 bases, and 13 bases lay outside the gene matches. CDR1 is PRHDT and CDR2 is FYEKMQ in the germline V gene (reference sequence). This CDR3 is 18 amino acids long. In DNA, the CDR3 is TGTGCCAGCACCCGGACTAGCGGGGGACCAAAAACAACAGATACGCAGTATTTT. As protein: CASTRTSGGPKTTDTQYF.

The rearrangement uses TRBV5-5 and TRBJ1-1, with D perhaps TRBD1 (5 bases). Germline V gene data show CDR1 as SGHKS and CDR2 as YYEKEE (reference sequence). The CDR3 covers 16 residues. The ends were cut back, 4 bases at V and 0 bases at J, with 16 bases in the middle. CDR3 loop: CASSQDWPGLNTEAFF. The CDR3 DNA reads as TGTGCCAGCAGCCAGGACTGGCCGGGACTGAACACTGAAGCTTTCTTT.

The V call is TRBV7-2, the J call TRBJ1-1; D remains ambiguous. This CDR3 has 15 amino acids. Per the germline V gene, CDR1 is SGHTA and CDR2 is FQGNSA. The V gene lost 4 bases and the J gene lost 3 bases, with 15 bases spanning the gap. The CDR3 DNA reads TGTGCCAGCAGCTCTGGATCTCGGGTGCACACTGAAGCTTTCTTT. Protein sequence: CASSSGSRVHTEAFF.

This clonotype was detected only a few times. The rearrangement links TRBV10-3 to TRBJ1-3; D call uncertain. The CDR3 runs to 15 residues. CDR1 is ENHRY and CDR2 is SYGVKD in the germline V gene. Trimming cost V 6 bases and J 0 bases, with 12 bases left between them. The CDR3 nucleotides read TGTGCCATCAGAGTCGCATTTGACTCTGGAAACACCATATATTTT. Protein: CAIRVAFDSGNTIYF.

This clonotype came up a few times. DNA of the CDR3: TGTGCCAGTAGCAATGACAGGGGACTCGATGGCTACACCTTC. Its translation is CASSNDRGLDGYTF. The chain couples TRBV7-9 to TRBJ1-2; 8 nucleotides align to TRBD1. The CDR3 runs to 14 residues. Trimming took 9 bases from V and 6 from J; bases not matched to a gene: 12. The germline V gene encodes CDR1 SEHNR and CDR2 FQNEAQ (reference sequence).

This clonotype was counted only a few times. The V gene is TRBV7-3, the J gene TRBJ2-1; weak D call: TRBD1 (6 bases). The CDR3 loop spans 15 amino acids. Germline CDR1 SGHTA, CDR2 FQGTGA. The V gene lost 5 bases and the J gene lost 2 bases, with 13 bases spanning the gap. CDR3 coding DNA: TGTGCCAGCAGCCTCCGGGACACGACCTACAATGAGCAGTTCTTC. It translates to CASSLRDTTYNEQFF.

The J gene is TRBJ1-5, the V gene TRBV4-3; D call uncertain. CDR3 length: 15 residues. Germline CDR1 reads LGHNA; CDR2 reads YSLEER. The germline V and J ends were trimmed by 1 base and 0 bases, with 7 bases remaining between them. The CDR3 region is CASSQVWGSNQPQHF. Written as DNA, the CDR3 is TGCGCCAGCAGCCAAGTCTGGGGTAGCAATCAGCCCCAGCATTTT.

This rearrangement joins TRBV15 to TRBJ1-1, with TRBD1 identical over 7 bases. V shed 0 bases and J 0 bases; nucleotides not matched to a gene: 4. CDR1 and CDR2 from the germline V gene are LNHNV and YYDKDF (reference sequence). The CDR3 covers 16 residues. CDR3 amino acids: CATSRDDREVNTEAFF. In nucleotides, the CDR3 is TGTGCCACCAGCAGAGATGACAGGGAAGTGAACACTGAAGCTTTCTTT. The variable domain in full, with the rest retrieved from reference TRBV15 and TRBJ1-1, is DAMVIQNPRYQVTQFGKPVTLSCSQTLNHNVMYWYQQKSSQAPKLLFHYYDKDFNNEADTPDNFQSRRPNTSFCFLDIRSPGLGDTAMYLCATSRDDREVNTEAFFGQGTRLTVV.

This clonotype was seen a few times. The chain links TRBV6-2 or TRBV6-3 to TRBJ2-7; D gene unclear. Trimming shortened V by 6 bases and J by 3 bases, and 6 bases separated the two germline ends. There are 11 residues in the CDR3. Germline loops: CDR1 MNHEY, CDR2 SVGEGT. CDR3 sequence (DNA): TGTGCCAGCAGCGAGAACTACGAGCAGTACTTC. Translated, it gives CASSENYEQYF.

In its sample, this clonotype was seen a few times. The chain employs TRBV4-2 and TRBJ1-1; 9 nucleotides match TRBD1. Looked up from germline, CDR1 is LGHNA and CDR2 is YNFKEQ. With 3 bases clipped from V and 4 bases from J, the junction kept 6 bases outside the gene matches. The CDR3 sequence is 15 residues long. The CDR3 DNA follows: TGTGCCAGCAGCCAGGGGACAGGGAGGGGCACTGAAGCTTTCTTT. The encoded protein is CASSQGTGRGTEAFF.

The chain carries TRBV20-1 and TRBJ2-7; 7 nucleotides agree with TRBD1. CDR3 size: 14 residues. J gave up 2 bases and V 1 base, and 5 bases lay outside the gene matches. Germline V gives CDR1 DFQATT, CDR2 SNEGSKA (reference sequence). CDR3: CSARAFGTAYEQYF. The CDR3 DNA is TGCAGTGCTAGAGCTTTCGGGACAGCCTACGAGCAGTACTTC.

The chain has TRBV14 and TRBJ2-7, with 9 bases identical to TRBD1. V was pared by 3 bases and J by 4 bases, with 7 bases of the junction left unmatched. The CDR3 is made up of 15 amino acids. CDR1 is SGHDN, CDR2 FVKESK, per germline. The CDR3 nucleotides are TGTGCCAGCAGCCAGTTACAGGGGGCGGGTTACGAGCAGTACTTC. Translated, it gives CASSQLQGAGYEQYF.